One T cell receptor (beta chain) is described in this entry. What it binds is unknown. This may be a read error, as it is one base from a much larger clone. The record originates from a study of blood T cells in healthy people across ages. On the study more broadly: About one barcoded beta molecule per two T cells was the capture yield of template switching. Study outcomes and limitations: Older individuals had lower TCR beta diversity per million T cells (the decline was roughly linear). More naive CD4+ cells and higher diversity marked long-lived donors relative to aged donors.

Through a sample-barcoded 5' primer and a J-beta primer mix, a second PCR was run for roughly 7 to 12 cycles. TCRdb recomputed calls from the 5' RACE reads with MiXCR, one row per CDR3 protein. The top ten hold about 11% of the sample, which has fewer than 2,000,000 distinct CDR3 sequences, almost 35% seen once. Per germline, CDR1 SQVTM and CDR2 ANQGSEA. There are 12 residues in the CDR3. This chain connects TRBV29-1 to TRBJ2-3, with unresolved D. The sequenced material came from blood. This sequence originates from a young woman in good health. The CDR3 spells CSVETTTDTPYF. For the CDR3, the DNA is TGCAGCGTTGAAACAACCACAGATACGCCGTATTTT.